What follows are 2 T cell receptor beta chains derived from one specimen sequenced in a study of cytomegalovirus exposure and HLA in healthy donors (dated by TCRdb to 2017 to 2019). Library preparation used the immunoSEQ multiplex PCR assay. For the multiplex PCR, a mixture combining 60 forward primers for TCR Vbeta segments and 13 reverse primers for TCR Jbeta segments was used. TCRdb retrieved this table from immuneACCESS and kept in-frame rearrangements only. Not all clones are present; in checked studies, unresolved V genes account for under half, and no reason is known for the remainder. The sample data list 210,000 or so clones, and over 80% of these were observed just once. In total, the top ten clones hold roughly 0.71% of the sample. Sample: PBMCs. These receptors all come from a boy aged 2-9 years in good health and CMV-seronegative.

The chain is built from TRBV6-6 and TRBJ2-1; 9 bases fit TRBD2. The CDR3 is 10 residues long. The V segment lost 9 bases and the J segment 12 bases; nucleotides outside the gene matches: 3. Per the germline V gene, CDR1 is MNHNY and CDR2 is SVGAGI (reference sequence). CDR3 DNA: TGTGCCAGTAGCGGGAGTAGGCAGTTCTTC. As protein: CASSGSRQFF.

The rearrangement uses TRBV15 and TRBJ2-1; the match to TRBD1 covers 9 bases. Losses at the gene ends were 2 bases for V and 9 bases for J; bases not matched to a gene: 8. The germline V gene encodes CDR1 LNHNV and CDR2 YYDKDF (reference sequence). This CDR3 region has 15 residues. CDR3 amino acids: CATSRPGTGLSEQFF. The CDR3 DNA follows: TGTGCCACCAGCAGACCGGGGACAGGGCTGAGTGAGCAGTTCTTC.